This TCR beta chain was profiled in a study of T cells in Graves' hyperthyroidism and ophthalmopathy. Diagnostic assessment was based on clinical symptoms, serum thyroxine and TRAb, thyroid ultrasound and orbital computed tomography. TCR beta CDR3 sequences were amplified from RNA transcripts. RT-PCR in the first round (using the HTBI primer set) targeted the TCR CDR3. TCRdb called the multiplex PCR reads again in MiXCR, with one record for every CDR3 protein. This table has a few hundred thousand distinct CDR3 sequences, roughly a sixth appearing once. This clonotype was counted between two and nine times. Germline V lookup: CDR1 SEHNR, CDR2 FQNEAQ (reference sequence). The CDR3 consists of 15 residues. V was pared by 5 bases and J by 6 bases, with 11 bases of the junction left unmatched.

The sample taken for sequencing was blood. The rearrangement joins TRBV7-9 to TRBJ2-7; TRBD1 aligns across 9 bases. The receptor comes from a woman between 45 and 65 years old with Graves' hyperthyroidism. Here the CDR3 reads CASSPSRDRVFEQYF. As DNA, the CDR3 is TGTGCCAGCAGCCCGAGTAGGGACAGGGTTTTCGAGCAGTACTTC.